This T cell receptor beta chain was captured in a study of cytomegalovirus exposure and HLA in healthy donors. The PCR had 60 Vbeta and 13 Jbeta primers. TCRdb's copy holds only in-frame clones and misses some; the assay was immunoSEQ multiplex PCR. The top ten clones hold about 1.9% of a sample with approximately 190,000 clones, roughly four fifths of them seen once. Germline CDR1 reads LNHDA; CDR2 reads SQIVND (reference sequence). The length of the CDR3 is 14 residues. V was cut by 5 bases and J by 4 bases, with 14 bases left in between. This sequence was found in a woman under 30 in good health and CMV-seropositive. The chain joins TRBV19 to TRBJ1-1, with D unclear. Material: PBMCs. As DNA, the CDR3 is TGTGCCAGTAGTCTAATTGGAGGCGGCACTGAAGCTTTCTTT. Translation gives CASSLIGGGTEAFF.